This TCR beta chain was identified in a study of CD8 T cells in Susac syndrome. When the RNA was reverse transcribed, random hexamers were used with an input of 0.5 to 1 ug. In TCRdb, the immunoSEQ multiplex PCR reads were re-called with MiXCR into one record per CDR3 protein. The sample has 71,000 or so distinct CDR3 sequences, 96% seen once. CDR1 and CDR2 from the germline V gene are DFQATT and SNEGSKA (reference sequence). The CDR3 consists of 11 residues. V lost 5 bases and J lost 5, with 9 bases in between. The clonotype comes from a human donor with multiple sclerosis. The sample was CD4+ T cells from PBMCs. The chain carries TRBV20-1 and TRBJ1-2; D gene ambiguous. In nucleotides, the CDR3 is TGCAGTGCTTACCAGTCGTATGGCTACACCTTC. Translating gives CSAYQSYGYTF.